The clone carrying this TCR beta chain has a handful of counts. The source of the sample is a study of T-cell reconstitution after alpha-beta-depleted transplantation in children. TCRbeta library preparation incorporated unique molecular identifiers. A single record per CDR3 protein comes from TCRdb applying MiXCR to the PCR reads. The top ten hold 3.5% to 4% of the sample, which has about 400,000 distinct CDR3 sequences, around 21% seen once. The sample here was PBMCs from the stem cell graft donor, taken from the stem cell graft. This clonotype was obtained from a human donor who donated a stem cell graft to a child with acute myeloid leukemia.

The CDR3, as DNA: TGTGCCAGCAGATGGGATGTGGTCGGGACCGGGGAGCTGTTTTTT. It codes for CASRWDVVGTGELFF. The V call is TRBV5-5, the J call TRBJ2-2, with D unresolved. The CDR3 is 15 amino acids. The V end lost 5 bases, the J end lost 5 bases, and 16 bases lay between the germline ends. Germline V gene data show CDR1 as SGHKS and CDR2 as YYEKEE (reference sequence).